This T cell receptor (beta chain) was recovered during a study of T-cell memory formation after mild COVID-19. In this sample, this clonotype turned up a few times. The target antigen is unknown. In germline, CDR1 is WNHNN, CDR2 SYGVQD (reference sequence). CDR3 length equals 13 residues. V lost 4 bases and J lost 5, with 11 bases in between. 5'RACE primed from the constant segment yielded TCR alpha and TCR beta cDNA libraries bearing sample barcodes and UMIs. A single record per CDR3 protein comes from TCRdb applying MiXCR to the 5' RACE reads. In the table there are some 280,000 distinct CDR3 sequences, around 15% of which are singletons. Whole-study findings and limits: Contracting clones, day 15 to 85, had balanced CD4/CD8, and later expanders favored CD4+.

Sample: PBMCs or a T cell subset sorted from them (not recorded which). This TCR came from a man between 18 and 29 years old who had mild COVID-19 (a few samples of this study predate the infection). Cell type and time point are not known. This sequence joins TRBV10-1 and TRBJ2-5, with D unresolved. For the CDR3, the DNA is TGCGCCAGCAGTGGTCAGCGAGAGGAGACCCAGTACTTC. Translation: CASSGQREETQYF.